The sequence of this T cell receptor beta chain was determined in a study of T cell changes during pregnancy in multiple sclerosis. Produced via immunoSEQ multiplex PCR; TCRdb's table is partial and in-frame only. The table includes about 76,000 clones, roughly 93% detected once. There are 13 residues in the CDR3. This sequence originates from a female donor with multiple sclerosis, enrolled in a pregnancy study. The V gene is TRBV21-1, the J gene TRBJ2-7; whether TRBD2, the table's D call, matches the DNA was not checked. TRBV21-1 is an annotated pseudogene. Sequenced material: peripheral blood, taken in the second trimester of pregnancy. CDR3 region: CASSLTAAYEQYF. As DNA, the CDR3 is TGTGCCAGCAGCTTAACTGCCGCCTACGAGCAGTACTTC.